The 18 T cell receptor beta chains in this list originate from one sample, sequenced in a study of blood T cell repertoires in COVID-19. The protocol was immunoSEQ multiplex PCR, while the TCRdb copy is restricted to in-frame clones and leaves out a portion. The sample includes 300,000 to 450,000 clones, 88% seen only once; the top ten take approximately 1%. The sequencing sample was made of PBMCs or T cells enriched from blood (not recorded which). The receptors here all came from a woman in her twenties or thirties who had been exposed to COVID-19.

V gene TRBV19 combines with J gene TRBJ2-3, with TRBD2 identical over 9 bases. This CDR3 has 14 residues. Germline loops: CDR1 LNHDA, CDR2 SQIVND (reference sequence). V lost 4 bases, J lost 5 bases, and 4 bases stayed unmatched. The CDR3 here is CASSRGLAGDTQYF. The CDR3 nucleotides read TGTGCCAGTAGTAGGGGACTAGCAGGAGATACGCAGTATTTT.

The rearrangement links TRBV29-1 to TRBJ2-1; TRBD2 matches at 10 bases. Looked up from germline, CDR1 is SQVTM and CDR2 is ANQGSEA. This CDR3 spans 15 amino acids. V shed 6 bases, J shed 4 bases, and the junction held 9 bases outside the gene matches. DNA for the CDR3: TGCAGCGTGGGGAAGCTAGCGGGAGTGTACAATGAGCAGTTCTTC. Residues: CSVGKLAGVYNEQFF.

The rearrangement uses TRBV27 and TRBJ2-3, with 7 positions matching TRBD2. CDR1 and CDR2 (germline): MNHEY, SMNVEV (reference sequence). J was trimmed by 0 bases and V by 6 bases; bases with no gene match: 12. The CDR3 runs to 17 residues. Here the CDR3 reads CASSHTLAEGSTDTQYF. CDR3 DNA sequence: TGTGCCAGCAGCCACACCCTAGCGGAAGGGAGCACAGATACGCAGTATTTT.

The chain links TRBV2 to TRBJ2-1, with TRBD1 identical over 9 bases. V was pared by 5 bases and J by 11 bases, with 7 bases of the junction left unmatched. This CDR3 region has 13 residues. Germline assignment: CDR1 SNHLY and CDR2 FYNNEI. CDR3 bases: TGTGCCAGCAGTCGGGACAGGGAAAACCAGCAGTTCTTC. Translating gives CASSRDRENQQFF.

This clone appeared a few times. This chain uses TRBV11-3 with TRBJ1-2, with D perhaps TRBD1 (5 bases). V lost 5 bases, J lost 4 bases, and 14 bases lay in between. This CDR3 contains 14 residues. Germline loops: CDR1 SGHNT, CDR2 YENEEA. CDR3 nucleotide sequence: TGTGCCAGCAGCCAAGGGGCAGGATCCTATGGCTACACCTTC. Amino acids: CASSQGAGSYGYTF.

About this clone: Other DNA variants within this sample encode the same CDR3. The chain combines TRBV7-9 with TRBJ1-2, with a possible D match to TRBD1 (5 bases). V gave up 2 bases and J gave up 4 bases, with 8 bases separating them. The germline V gene has CDR1 SEHNR and CDR2 FQNEAQ (reference sequence). There are 13 residues in the CDR3. CDR3 sequence (DNA): TGTGCCAGCAGCTTACAGGGATCCTATGGCTACACCTTC. Protein: CASSLQGSYGYTF.

This clone has only one observation. The CDR3 reads CASSLYGGRAVSETQYF. The CDR3 nucleotides read TGTGCCAGCAGCCTTTATGGAGGGAGGGCCGTTTCCGAGACCCAGTACTTC. The chain carries TRBV7-6 and TRBJ2-5, with 7 nucleotides matching TRBD2. CDR1 is SGHVS and CDR2 is FNYEAQ in the germline V gene. The CDR3 is 17 amino acids. J was trimmed by 5 bases and V by 5 bases; bases with no gene match: 17.

This clone was seen at least ten times. V usage is TRBV7-9 and J usage is TRBJ2-2; 11 nucleotides line up with TRBD1. The CDR3 extends over 17 amino acids. Germline V gives CDR1 SEHNR, CDR2 FQNEAQ (reference sequence). The trim removed 6 bases at V and 3 bases at J, leaving 9 bases unmatched. The CDR3 nucleotides read TGTGCCAGCAGTAAGGACAGGGGGCAGGTGGACACCGGGGAGCTGTTTTTT. Translated, it gives CASSKDRGQVDTGELFF.

The chain joins TRBV9 to TRBJ2-6; 8 nucleotides match TRBD2. The J segment lost 4 bases and the V segment lost 0 bases, leaving 9 bases of the junction unmatched. The CDR3 sequence is 18 residues long. Germline values: CDR1 SGDLS, CDR2 YYNGEE. Here the CDR3 reads CASSVAPAGVLGANVLTF. CDR3 bases: TGTGCCAGCAGCGTAGCCCCAGCGGGAGTTTTGGGGGCCAACGTCCTGACTTTC.

This sequence joins TRBV30 and TRBJ2-3, with D perhaps TRBD1 (5 bases). V lost 2 bases and J lost 6, with 18 bases in between. CDR1 and CDR2 from the germline V gene are GTSNPN and SVGIG (reference sequence). The CDR3 is 15 residues long. In nucleotides, the CDR3 is TGTGCCTGGAGTAACAATAGGGGTCCCGGGGATACGCAGTATTTT. This gives the protein CAWSNNRGPGDTQYF.

This chain connects TRBV16 to TRBJ2-1; D not certain. Germline CDR1 reads KGHSY; CDR2 reads FQNENV. The CDR3 contains 13 residues. V was trimmed by 6 bases and J by 0 bases, leaving 6 bases between them. CDR3 sequence: CASSRGSYNEQFF. The CDR3 nucleotides read TGTGCCAGCAGTCGAGGCTCCTACAATGAGCAGTTCTTC. Full variable domain (outside the CDR3, taken from reference TRBV16 and TRBJ2-1): GEEVAQTPKHLVRGEGQKAKLYCAPIKGHSYVFWYQQVLKNEFKFLISFQNENVFDETGMPKERFSAKCLPNSPCSLEIQATKLEDSAVYFCASSRGSYNEQFFGPGTRLTVL.

A single count supports this clone. The gene calls are TRBV18 and TRBJ2-7; D not resolved. CDR3 length: 12 amino acids. Germline CDR1 is KGHSH and CDR2 is LQKENI. Trimming took off 4 bases at V and 4 bases at J, with 8 bases between the two ends. In DNA, the CDR3 is TGTGCCAGCTCACAAATTATATACGAGCAGTACTTC. Translation: CASSQIIYEQYF. Full variable domain (outside the CDR3, taken from reference TRBV18 and TRBJ2-7): NAGVMQNPRHLVRRRGQEARLRCSPMKGHSHVYWYRQLPEEGLKFMVYLQKENIIDESGMPKERFSAEFPKEGPSILRIQQVVRGDSAAYFCASSQIIYEQYFGPGTRLTVT.

The chain has TRBV6-1 and TRBJ2-5; 10 bases map to TRBD2. Unmatched junction bases numbered 14, after V lost 3 bases and J lost 4 bases. CDR1 and CDR2 (germline): MNHNS, SASEGT. The CDR3 sequence is 18 residues long. The CDR3 sequence: CASSDWLAGVGSRETQYF. CDR3 nucleotides: TGTGCCAGCAGTGATTGGCTAGCGGGAGTCGGGTCTCGAGAGACCCAGTACTTC.

The chain couples TRBV6-5 to TRBJ2-7, with 7 bases that match TRBD1. Per germline, CDR1 MNHEY and CDR2 SVGAGI. V trimming: 8 bases; J trimming: 2 bases; junction bases outside the gene matches: 6. There are 13 residues in the CDR3. CDR3 in DNA: TGTGCCAGCCAACCGGGACAGCCCTACGAGCAGTACTTC. Protein product: CASQPGQPYEQYF.

As regards this clone: One junction end disagrees with the germline gene, perhaps due to a read error. This chain joins TRBV9 and TRBJ1-2; D unresolved. Germline V gives CDR1 SGDLS, CDR2 YYNGEE. This CDR3 region has 12 residues. The CDR3 DNA reads as TGTGCCAGCAGCGTATCTAGCGGGGTTACGAACTTC. Encoded protein: CASSVSSGVTNF.

J is TRBJ2-2 and V is TRBV7-9; perhaps TRBD2 as D (5 bases). The CDR3 runs to 17 residues. V lost 3 bases and J 0 bases, leaving 14 bases between the germline ends. Germline assignment: CDR1 SEHNR and CDR2 FQNEAQ (reference sequence). In DNA form, the CDR3 reads TGTGCCAGCAGCTTTCCTAAGGGAGCGACGAACACCGGGGAGCTGTTTTTT. Translated: CASSFPKGATNTGELFF.

This chain connects TRBV10-3 to TRBJ2-3; D not resolved. The CDR3 is 12 residues long. V was clipped by 10 bases and J by 0 bases, with 8 bases between them. The germline V gene has CDR1 ENHRY and CDR2 SYGVKD. This CDR3 is CATEDSTDTQYF. The CDR3 bases are TGTGCCACCGAGGATAGCACAGATACGCAGTATTTT.

The V and J genes are TRBV3-1 (or the pseudogene TRBV3-2) and TRBJ1-2; TRBD1 might be the D (5 bases). Germline loops: CDR1 LGHDT, CDR2 YNNKEL (reference sequence). Trimming stripped 2 bases from V and 7 bases from J, with 11 bases between. This CDR3 region has 13 residues. Written as DNA, the CDR3 is TGTGCCAGCAGCCAAAAGGGGTCCGGTGGCTACACCTTC. Protein sequence: CASSQKGSGGYTF.